Listed below are T cell receptor beta chains from one sample, sequenced in a study of beta chain features in type 1 diabetes. Clones were sequenced by immunoSEQ multiplex PCR, and TCRdb holds only the in-frame ones, with some missing. The sample consists of about 230,000 clones, around 15% of them appearing once. The sequenced sample was naive CD4+ T cells from blood. The source of these receptors is a young man with type 1 diabetes. CDR3s include the opening cysteine and the closing phenylalanine or tryptophan. Each record gives: V gene, J gene, CDR3 protein.

>TRBV29-1|.
CSVVSQIDDEQYF
>TRBV9|TRBJ2-3
CASSVSLAPDTQYF
>TRBV28|TRBJ2-5
CASSSGQGETQYF
>TRBV4-2|TRBJ2-5
CASSQWTGGFQETQYF
>TRBV4-1|TRBJ2-1
CASSQDPGSYNEQFF
>TRBV28|TRBJ1-2
CASSLTGIYGYTF
>TRBV7-9|TRBJ1-1
CASSLGRDLAFF
>TRBV5-1|TRBJ2-5
CASSPGLDGETQYF
>TRBV30|TRBJ2-2
CAWSESGQLNTGELFF
>TRBV2|TRBJ2-7
CASSKTLGLFYEQYF
>TRBV5-1|TRBJ2-1
CASSSRGSYNEQFF
>TRBV4-3|TRBJ2-7
CASSPKSSYEQYF
>TRBV19|TRBJ2-7
CASSLRASAYEQYF
>TRBV28|TRBJ2-7
CASSFLSYEQYF
>TRBV29-1|TRBJ2-3
CSAPDRAGTDTQYF
>TRBV23-1|TRBJ2-2
CASSPRRGANTGELFF
>TRBV9|TRBJ2-5
CASSGFGTSGGQETQYF
>TRBV9|TRBJ2-1
CATPRGNEQFF
>TRBV9|TRBJ1-4
CASSKQDSATNEKLFF
>TRBV27|TRBJ2-1
CASSLQWDNEQFF
>TRBV30|TRBJ2-7
CAWSVRGPSYEQYF
>TRBV6-1|TRBJ2-3
CASSEAGYSTDTQYF
>TRBV29-1|TRBJ2-3
CSPRGTDTQYF
>TRBV14|TRBJ2-7
CASSGLAGTYEQYF
>TRBV28|TRBJ2-7
CASSGQGLYEQYF
>TRBV5-1|TRBJ2-7
CASSEDRSEQYF
>TRBV30|TRBJ2-5
CAWSVPGQGAFAQYF
>TRBV30|TRBJ2-1
CAWTGLDWQFF
>TRBV2|TRBJ2-1
CASSADRDRDYNEQFF